Sequencing of this TCR beta chain was carried out in a study of metastatic and nonmetastatic thyroid tumors. The wider study: Repertoire data that came from the blood and tumor or nodule tissue of malignant and benign thyroid patients were compared.

The CDR3 consists of 15 residues. Germline V gene sequence: CDR1 SGHDN, CDR2 FVKESK. With 1 base removed from V and 1 base from J, the gap between germline ends came to 10 bases. Patients were all untreated before their thyroid surgery. TCRdb used MiXCR to call clones anew from the PCR reads. Among fewer than 35,000 clones listed, approximately 11% were seen once. The sample holds many counts of this clone. The sequenced sample was blood. The chain combines TRBV14 with TRBJ1-1; no definite D call. This TCR came from a female donor with papillary thyroid cancer or a benign thyroid nodule (not recorded which). Some clones in this sample may be carry-over from other donors' samples. The CDR3 coding sequence is TGTGCCAGCAGCCAAGGGGCCGGCCGGAACACTGAAGCTTTCTTT. This encodes CASSQGAGRNTEAFF.